Sequencing of this T cell receptor (beta chain) was carried out in a study of cytomegalovirus exposure and HLA in healthy donors. Trimming took 6 bases from V and 8 from J, leaving 17 bases between them. Germline lookup yields CDR1 SEHNR and CDR2 FQNEAQ (reference sequence). The CDR3 contains 15 residues. PCR used 60 Vbeta primers and 13 Jbeta primers. Clones were read by immunoSEQ multiplex PCR, and TCRdb kept only the in-frame ones, dropping some. The table records 75,000 to 100,000 clones, under 75% of them present only once. The sequenced sample was PBMCs. The receptor comes from a female donor in good health and CMV-seronegative. The chain uses TRBV7-9 and TRBJ1-6; D not resolved. The CDR3 DNA reads as TGTGCCAGCAGGAGGGAGGACTCTTGGGATTCACCCCTCCACTTT. It codes for CASRREDSWDSPLHF.